This T cell receptor (beta chain) was sequenced during a study of T cell responses to AZD1222 COVID-19 vaccine. Study-wide results and limits: Repertoire sampling occurred only after the peak T cell response. Elevations in Spike-specific TCR breadth and depth followed administration of two AZD1222 doses.

Assay used: immunoSEQ multiplex PCR; TCRdb lists only in-frame clones, some missing. The data contain more than 110,000 clones, 92% of them singletons. V was shortened by 3 bases and J by 5 bases, with 8 bases between the two germline ends. Germline CDR1 and CDR2: SGDLS and YYNGEE. The CDR3 covers 12 residues. Concerning this clone: No antigen is known for it.

The clonotype originates from an adult who received the AZD1222 COVID-19 vaccine. The V call is TRBV9, the J call TRBJ1-2; no definite D call. Sequenced material: peripheral blood, taken 28 days after the second AZD1222 dose. The CDR3 loop is CASSAGLYGYTF. CDR3 DNA: TGTGCCAGCAGCGCCGGCCTATATGGCTACACCTTC.